The sequence of this T cell receptor beta chain was determined in a study of blood T cell repertoires in COVID-19. About the study: COVID-19 samples collected from the United States, Italy and Spain covered acute and convalescent phases.

Some clones are missing from TCRdb's copy, which holds only in-frame ones; the method was immunoSEQ multiplex PCR. The table lists around 64,000 clones, 79% of them singletons. V was pared by 4 bases and J by 8 bases, with 5 bases between. The CDR3 has 11 residues. Germline V gene lookup returns CDR1 SGHAT and CDR2 FQNNGV. The chain uses TRBV11-2 and TRBJ2-2; no clear D gene. The source is a man aged 60 to 75 with acute or convalescent COVID-19. The sequencing sample was made of peripheral blood. The CDR3 sequence is CASSYEGELFF. The DNA of the CDR3 is TGTGCCAGCAGCTACGAGGGGGAGCTGTTTTTT.